Below, 30 T cell receptor beta chains from the same sample are listed, as sequenced in a study of T-cell memory formation after mild COVID-19. TCRdb reprocessed the 5' RACE reads with MiXCR, giving one entry per CDR3 protein. The repertoire consists of roughly 280,000 distinct CDR3 sequences, with under 20% occurring once and the leading ten covering about a fifth. Sequenced input: PBMCs or a T cell subset sorted from them (not recorded which). All receptors come from a man between 18 and 29 years old who had mild COVID-19 (a few samples of this study predate the infection). Cell type and time point are not known.

The chain joins TRBV7-8 to TRBJ1-1; the D gene is possibly TRBD1 (5 bases). V gave up 5 bases and J gave up 8 bases, with 18 bases separating them. This CDR3 contains 14 residues. Looked up from germline, CDR1 is SGHVS and CDR2 is FQNEAQ. CDR3 region: CASSGHGTLGEAFF. The CDR3 coding sequence is TGTGCCAGCAGCGGGCACGGGACTCTTGGCGAAGCTTTCTTT.

This clonotype came up many times. The rearrangement uses TRBV7-9 and TRBJ2-2; D might be TRBD2 (6 bases). This CDR3 is built from 16 residues. V lost 4 bases and J 1 base, leaving 13 bases between the germline ends. The V gene's germline CDR1 is SEHNR and CDR2 FQNEAQ (reference sequence). The CDR3 protein is CASSSKRARNTGELFF. The DNA of the CDR3 is TGTGCCAGCAGCTCCAAGCGGGCCCGGAACACCGGGGAGCTGTTTTTT.

The sample holds a few counts of this clonotype. The rearrangement joins TRBV4-3 to TRBJ2-3; TRBD2 is a possible D gene (5 bases). The CDR3 is 16 amino acids. The V gene's germline CDR1 is LGHNA and CDR2 YSLEER. Trimming took 3 bases from V and 2 from J, leaving 15 bases between them. The CDR3 loop is CASSQNPGLVTDTQYF. In nucleotides, the CDR3 is TGCGCCAGCAGCCAGAACCCGGGATTGGTCACAGATACGCAGTATTTT.

V is TRBV3-1 and J is TRBJ1-1; D gene ambiguous. Per the germline V gene, CDR1 is LGHDT and CDR2 is YNNKEL (reference sequence). Trimming took 2 bases from V and 1 from J, leaving 5 bases between them. The CDR3 spans 13 residues. The CDR3 DNA sequence: TGTGCCAGCAGCCAACTAACGAACACTGAAGCTTTCTTT. The encoded protein is CASSQLTNTEAFF.

The genes are TRBV12-3 or TRBV12-4 and TRBJ2-1; TRBD1 agrees at 7 bases. V shed 7 bases, J shed 2 bases, and the junction held 5 bases outside the gene matches. The CDR3 consists of 14 residues. The CDR3 is CASTSTGAYNEQFF. CDR3 in DNA: TGTGCCAGCACCTCTACAGGGGCCTACAATGAGCAGTTCTTC.

This clonotype was observed many times. The chain combines TRBV9 with TRBJ2-3; D gene unclear. The V end lost 0 bases, the J end lost 3 bases, and 5 bases lay between the germline ends. This CDR3 is built from 13 residues. The V gene's germline CDR1 is SGDLS and CDR2 YYNGEE. CDR3: CASSVARTDTQYF. The CDR3 coding sequence is TGTGCCAGCAGCGTAGCTAGGACAGATACGCAGTATTTT.

This clonotype was detected a few times. This chain joins TRBV20-1 and TRBJ1-5; weak D call: TRBD1 (5 bases). Germline CDR1 and CDR2: DFQATT and SNEGSKA (reference sequence). The CDR3 length is 13 residues. V lost 5 bases, J lost 2 bases, and 10 bases lay in between. This CDR3 is CSAGDVGNQPQHF. CDR3 in DNA: TGCAGTGCTGGGGACGTAGGCAATCAGCCCCAGCATTTT.

This rearrangement joins TRBV6-5 to TRBJ1-5; TRBD1 is a possible D gene (6 bases). Germline V CDR1 and CDR2: MNHEY, SVGAGI. Trimming pared 6 bases from V and 7 bases from J, leaving 16 bases between. The CDR3 is made up of 14 amino acids. The CDR3 DNA sequence: TGTGCCAGCAGCCGTAGACACCAGGGGCAGCCCCAGCATTTT. It specifies CASSRRHQGQPQHF.

This clonotype was seen a few times. The gene calls are TRBV29-1 and TRBJ1-1; D is undetermined. V was cut by 5 bases and J by 4 bases, with 11 bases left in between. Germline assignment: CDR1 SQVTM and CDR2 ANQGSEA. The CDR3 has 12 amino acids. The CDR3 DNA sequence: TGCAGCGTTCTAGGGTTTTCCACTGAAGCTTTCTTT. Translating it yields CSVLGFSTEAFF.

V is TRBV20-1 and J is TRBJ2-1; D is unclear. The germline CDR1 and CDR2 sequences are DFQATT and SNEGSKA (reference sequence). V lost 4 bases and J 4 bases, leaving 14 bases between the germline ends. CDR3 length: 14 amino acids. The CDR3, as DNA: TGCAGTGCTACCACCACCGAGGTATACAATGAGCAGTTCTTC. Protein sequence: CSATTTEVYNEQFF.

This clonotype has a handful of counts. The J gene is TRBJ1-6, the V gene TRBV5-1; 7 bases line up with TRBD1. Unmatched junction bases numbered 8, after V lost 0 bases and J lost 5 bases. Germline lookup yields CDR1 SGHRS and CDR2 YFSETQ. This CDR3 is 17 amino acids long. The CDR3 loop reads CASSLGGQAKNNSPLHF. In DNA form, the CDR3 reads TGCGCCAGCAGCTTGGGCGGACAGGCTAAGAATAATTCACCCCTCCACTTT.

V and J are TRBV10-3 and TRBJ1-1, with a weak D call TRBD1 (5 bases). The length of the CDR3 is 12 residues. The V gene lost 3 bases and the J gene lost 6 bases, with 8 bases spanning the gap. Germline CDR1 is ENHRY and CDR2 is SYGVKD. CDR3 coding DNA: TGTGCCATCAGTGATGTGGGGGCTGAAGCTTTCTTT. This codes for CAISDVGAEAFF.

This clonotype was detected only a few times. This rearrangement joins TRBV14 to TRBJ2-3; 8 bases map to TRBD2. Germline V lookup: CDR1 SGHDN, CDR2 FVKESK. The CDR3 is 14 amino acids. The V gene end was trimmed by 6 bases and the J gene end by 5 bases; junction bases not matched to a gene: 7. CDR3 protein: CASRRAGARDTQYF. The CDR3 DNA is TGTGCCAGCAGGAGAGCGGGGGCAAGAGATACGCAGTATTTT.

V is TRBV7-9 and J is TRBJ1-2, with unresolved D. CDR1 SEHNR and CDR2 FQNEAQ come from the germline V gene (reference sequence). V was shortened by 1 base and J by 1 base, with 7 bases between the two germline ends. The CDR3 sequence is 14 residues long. This chain's CDR3 is CASSLVRDNYGYTF. CDR3 DNA sequence: TGTGCCAGCAGCTTAGTAAGGGATAACTATGGCTACACCTTC.

The table lists this clonotype with a few counts. The chain has TRBV5-1 and TRBJ2-3, with a weak D call TRBD2 (6 bases). The germline V gene encodes CDR1 SGHRS and CDR2 YFSETQ. This CDR3 has 15 amino acids. V lost 3 bases and J 3 bases, leaving 14 bases between the germline ends. The CDR3 nucleotides read TGCGCCAGCAGCTCCACTACTAGCTCAACAGATACGCAGTATTTT. This gives the protein CASSSTTSSTDTQYF.

The chain couples TRBV6-4 to TRBJ2-7; 9 nucleotides match TRBD1. Germline loops: CDR1 MRHNA, CDR2 SNTAGT. Trimming at V came to 4 bases and at J to 0 bases, leaving 13 bases not matched to a gene. The CDR3 spans 18 residues. CDR3 region: CASSGSGTGNLPSYEQYV. The DNA for the CDR3 is TGTGCCAGCAGTGGCTCCGGGACAGGGAATCTCCCCTCCTACGAGCAGTACGTC.

This clonotype has only a few counts. The chain has TRBV11-2 and TRBJ2-1; 9 positions agree with TRBD2. Germline CDR1 reads SGHAT; CDR2 reads FQNNGV. V gave up 5 bases and J gave up 9 bases; unmatched junction bases: 8. The CDR3 contains 14 residues. Here the CDR3 reads CASSPGPSGAEQFF. DNA of the CDR3: TGTGCCAGCAGCCCCGGCCCTAGCGGGGCTGAGCAGTTCTTC. Drawing the rest from reference TRBV11-2 and TRBJ2-1, the complete variable domain is EAGVAQSPRYKIIEKRQSVAFWCNPISGHATLYWYQQILGQGPKLLIQFQNNGVVDDSQLPKDRFSAERLKGVDSTLKIQPAKLEDSAVYLCASSPGPSGAEQFFGPGTRLTVL.

This clonotype turned up a few times. This chain connects TRBV12-3 or TRBV12-4 to TRBJ2-3; D gene ambiguous. V shed 3 bases and J shed 0 bases, with 10 bases lying between them. This CDR3 is 15 amino acids long. CDR3 sequence (DNA): TGTGCCAGCAGTTTTCAGTATACTAGCACAGATACGCAGTATTTT. Residues: CASSFQYTSTDTQYF.

This chain links TRBV12-3 or TRBV12-4 with TRBJ2-3, with D maybe TRBD2 (6 bases). Trimming took 5 bases from V and 2 from J, leaving 20 bases between them. There are 17 residues in the CDR3. In DNA form, the CDR3 reads TGTGCCAGCAGTCGGCGGGGCAGCGGTGACCTCACAGATACGCAGTATTTT. It encodes CASSRRGSGDLTDTQYF.

The V gene is TRBV12-3 or TRBV12-4, the J gene TRBJ1-2, with 10 bases matching TRBD1. The CDR3 consists of 13 residues. Trimming at V came to 7 bases and at J to 4 bases, leaving 3 bases not matched to a gene. The CDR3 coding sequence is TGTGCCAGCACCAGGGACAGGGGCTATGGCTACACCTTC. Protein product: CASTRDRGYGYTF.

J is TRBJ1-5 and V is TRBV6-2 or TRBV6-3; 9 bases are shared with TRBD1. This CDR3 contains 18 residues. Germline CDR1 and CDR2: MNHEY and SVGEGT. The J segment lost 4 bases and the V segment lost 6 bases, leaving 16 bases of the junction unmatched. The CDR3 bases are TGTGCCAGCAGGGCTGACAGGGGGTGGGCCGGAGGGAATCAGCCCCAGCATTTT. It yields the protein CASRADRGWAGGNQPQHF.

This clonotype was observed a handful of times. The chain couples TRBV7-9 to TRBJ2-1; tentatively, D is TRBD2 (6 bases). The ends were cut back, 5 bases at V and 15 bases at J, with 11 bases in the middle. Looked up from germline, CDR1 is SEHNR and CDR2 is FQNEAQ (reference sequence). This CDR3 is 10 amino acids long. The CDR3: CASSGGALFF. The CDR3 DNA follows: TGTGCCAGCAGCGGAGGGGCCCTGTTCTTC.

This clonotype was recorded many times. The V gene is TRBV5-1, the J gene TRBJ1-1, with D tentatively TRBD1 (5 bases). Germline lookup yields CDR1 SGHRS and CDR2 YFSETQ. Deletions cut 4 bases from V and 3 bases from J, with 10 bases between. The CDR3 has 13 amino acids. The CDR3 region has the DNA TGCGCCAGCAGCAAAGGACACGACACTGAAGCTTTCTTT. Amino acids: CASSKGHDTEAFF.

V usage is TRBV5-6 and J usage is TRBJ2-3, with D possibly being TRBD1 (6 bases). Per the germline V gene, CDR1 is SGHDT and CDR2 is YYEEEE. Trimming left V 2 bases short and J 2 bases short, with 15 bases between. This CDR3 is built from 16 residues. This chain's CDR3 is CASSLPNRVSTDTQYF. In DNA, the CDR3 is TGTGCCAGCAGCTTACCGAACAGGGTCTCCACAGATACGCAGTATTTT.

The sample holds a few counts of this clonotype. The CDR3 region has the DNA TGTGCCAGCCGACTAGCGGGTCGTAATGAGCAGTTCTTC. Translation gives CASRLAGRNEQFF. The J gene is TRBJ2-1, the V gene TRBV11-3; 10 bases map to TRBD2. The CDR3 is made up of 13 amino acids. Germline V gives CDR1 SGHNT, CDR2 YENEEA. Germline trimming cut 8 bases from V and 7 bases from J; bases unmatched to any gene: 5.

The chain recombines TRBV20-1 with TRBJ2-1; 8 bases are a match to TRBD2. The CDR3 totals 14 residues. Germline CDR1 and CDR2: DFQATT and SNEGSKA (reference sequence). V lost 4 bases and J lost 8; bases outside the gene matches: 10. The CDR3 coding sequence is TGCAGTGCTAATCCGGGGGGGCCGGTCGATGAGCAGTTCTTC. It translates to CSANPGGPVDEQFF.

This clonotype was seen a handful of times. The chain carries TRBV4-1 and TRBJ2-3, with unresolved D. The CDR3 spans 12 residues. Trimming took 4 bases from V and 8 from J, leaving 10 bases between them. Germline CDR1 is MGHRA and CDR2 is YSYEKL. CDR3 nucleotide sequence: TGCGCCAGCAGCCTTCTCCTCGGTACGCAGTATTTT. Amino acids: CASSLLLGTQYF.

The chain joins TRBV6-5 to TRBJ2-7; 7 nucleotides match TRBD1. This CDR3 is 18 amino acids long. The V segment lost 5 bases and the J segment 1 base; nucleotides outside the gene matches: 17. Germline assignment: CDR1 MNHEY and CDR2 SVGAGI. The CDR3 sequence is CASSNTPGRQGTSYEQYF. DNA of the CDR3: TGTGCCAGCAGTAACACGCCCGGGCGACAGGGAACTTCCTACGAGCAGTACTTC.

This chain uses TRBV7-6 with TRBJ2-3; D not resolved. Per the germline V gene, CDR1 is SGHVS and CDR2 is FNYEAQ. Trimming took off 1 base at V and 3 bases at J, with 8 bases between the two ends. The CDR3 contains 14 residues. CDR3 bases: TGTGCCAGCAGCTTAGAGTTGGGGACAGATACGCAGTATTTT. It yields the protein CASSLELGTDTQYF.

The chain couples TRBV12-3 or TRBV12-4 to TRBJ1-2; 9 bases map to TRBD1. The V gene end was trimmed by 6 bases and the J gene end by 3 bases; junction bases not matched to a gene: 8. There are 15 residues in the CDR3. CDR3 DNA sequence: TGTGCCAGCAGCCCCGGACAGGGGACGCACTATGGCTACACCTTC. It codes for CASSPGQGTHYGYTF.